A single sample gave rise to the 23 T cell receptor beta chains below, sequenced in a study of tumor-infiltrating lymphocytes in primary liver carcinoma. Germline DNA was also extracted, and blood RNA was taken from unsorted whole blood. cDNA specific to TCR beta was made from 500 ng of total RNA, with a constant-region primer employed for priming. ARM-PCR, slightly modified, supplied the TCR beta libraries through three nested multiplex PCR rounds. The first two PCR rounds, roughly 11 cycles each, used TRBV1-TRBV30 forward primers and a C-beta reverse primer. TCRdb analysed the multiplex PCR reads with MiXCR anew, one entry per CDR3 protein. Of fewer than 400,000 distinct CDR3 sequences listed, nearly 60% are singletons. The sequencing input was peripheral blood. These receptors were collected from a woman in her twenties or thirties with primary liver carcinoma and hepatitis B virus infection.

Concerning this clonotype: This is likely a read error, given that the CDR3 carries no conserved phenylalanine or tryptophan at its end. The chain is built from TRBV4-2 and TRBJ2-1; D unresolved. CDR1 is LGHNA and CDR2 is YNFKEQ in the germline V gene. The CDR3 has 17 residues. DNA for the CDR3: TGTGCCAGCAGTCAAGATTCGGGTGGCGCGAGTATCGATGATCAGTTCCTC. Translating it yields CASSQDSGGASIDDQFL.

With regard to this clonotype: The conserved final phenylalanine or tryptophan is absent from the CDR3, which likely points to a read error. V usage is TRBV11-2 and J usage is TRBJ2-5, with D perhaps matching TRBD2 (6 bases). Germline lookup yields CDR1 SGHAT and CDR2 FQNNGV. This CDR3 has 18 residues. Trimming left V 4 bases short and J 9 bases short, with 30 bases between. The CDR3 is CASSSDRSIRGIFAAQYS. The CDR3 DNA is TGTGCCAGCAGCTCGGATCGGTCAATTCGGGGGATTTTTGCGGCCCAGTACTCC.

This clonotype was observed a handful of times. CDR3 bases: TGTGCCAGCAGCTTGACCCCGCTAGCCAATGAGCAGTTCTTC. Translating it yields CASSLTPLANEQFF. The chain uses TRBV5-4 and TRBJ2-1; D perhaps matches TRBD2 (5 bases). Trimming removed 1 base at V and 6 bases at J, with 11 bases between. In germline, CDR1 is SGHNT, CDR2 YYREEE (reference sequence). CDR3 size: 14 residues.

This clonotype was seen only once. Given a much more abundant clone one base away, this may be a read error. The chain carries TRBV5-5 and TRBJ2-5; D ambiguous. V was cut by 0 bases and J by 5 bases, with 11 bases left in between. Per germline, CDR1 SGHKS and CDR2 YYEKEE (reference sequence). The CDR3 is made up of 14 amino acids. CDR3 bases: TGTGCCAGCAGCTTGGGAGGCGTCCACGAGACCCAGTACTTC. It is translated as CASSLGGVHETQYF.

This clonotype was seen many times. The rearrangement links TRBV12-3 or TRBV12-4 to TRBJ2-2; 11 bases match TRBD2. The CDR3 has 15 residues. V trimming: 8 bases; J trimming: 6 bases; junction bases outside the gene matches: 8. As DNA, the CDR3 is TGTGCCAGCGGGACTAGCGGAACCGGTGCCGGGGAGCTGTTTTTT. This codes for CASGTSGTGAGELFF.

This clonotype was counted only a few times. This chain connects TRBV6-2 or TRBV6-3 to TRBJ1-1; D uncertain. The CDR3 sequence is 12 residues long. Germline CDR1 reads MNHEY; CDR2 reads SVGEGT. Trimming removed 6 bases at V and 12 bases at J, with 17 bases between. CDR3 sequence (DNA): TGTGCCAGCAGGACGACCTGGGAGAGAACTTTCTTT. Protein sequence: CASRTTWERTFF.

The chain carries TRBV19 and TRBJ1-5, with D hard to call. V shed 4 bases and J shed 3 bases, with 13 bases lying between them. This CDR3 contains 15 residues. Germline lookup yields CDR1 LNHDA and CDR2 SQIVND (reference sequence). The CDR3 DNA sequence: TGTGCCAGTAGTAGGGCGGTTGGAGACAATCAGCCCCAGCATTTT. Its protein is CASSRAVGDNQPQHF.

This clonotype came up a few times. The rearrangement links TRBV28 to TRBJ2-2; D gene uncertain. CDR1 MDHEN and CDR2 SYDVKM come from the germline V gene. CDR3 length: 16 residues. Trimming cost V 6 bases and J 0 bases, with 14 bases left between them. The CDR3 protein is CASSTLQYANTGELFF. CDR3 nucleotides: TGTGCCAGCAGCACTTTACAGTACGCGAACACCGGGGAGCTGTTTTTT.

As to this clonotype: One end of the junction fails to match germline, which may point to a read error. The chain links TRBV7-3 to TRBJ2-1; TRBD2 agrees at 14 bases. The CDR3 totals 18 residues. Germline CDR1 SGHTA, CDR2 FQGTGA. This CDR3 reads CASSLLGTSGRTYNEKFF. CDR3 nucleotides: TGTGCCAGTAGCCTCTTAGGGACTAGCGGGAGAACTTACAATGAGAAGTTCTTC.

The chain employs TRBV12-3 or TRBV12-4 and TRBJ2-7; no firm D call. The V and J ends lost 5 bases and 5 bases respectively, with 13 bases between them. The CDR3 consists of 13 residues. The CDR3 DNA reads TGTGCCAGCAGTCCGCACCCGGGCGACGAGCAGTACTTC. It yields the protein CASSPHPGDEQYF.

For this clonotype: Relative to the germline gene, one junction end is altered; a read error may explain this. The CDR3 is CASSWAGQYNLPLHF. The CDR3, as DNA: TGTGCCAGCAGCTGGGCGGGACAGTATAATTTACCCCTCCACTTT. The gene calls are TRBV11-2 and TRBJ1-6; TRBD1 matches 7 bases. The CDR3 extends over 15 amino acids. Germline assignment: CDR1 SGHAT and CDR2 FQNNGV.

By its share, this clonotype is medium-sized. The rearrangement joins TRBV29-1 to TRBJ2-1, with D tentatively TRBD2 (6 bases). This CDR3 has 14 amino acids. Looked up from germline, CDR1 is SQVTM and CDR2 is ANQGSEA. The V and J ends lost 5 bases and 0 bases respectively, with 11 bases between them. The CDR3: CSVWDWSSYNEQFF. CDR3 DNA: TGCAGCGTTTGGGACTGGAGCTCCTACAATGAGCAGTTCTTC.

V usage is TRBV6-5 and J usage is TRBJ2-2, with 10 bases fitting TRBD2. Germline assignment: CDR1 MNHEY and CDR2 SVGAGI. Trimming at V came to 7 bases and at J to 5 bases, leaving 4 bases not matched to a gene. This CDR3 has 14 amino acids. The CDR3 here is CASMSAGGTGELFF. The DNA for the CDR3 is TGTGCCAGCATGTCAGCGGGAGGGACCGGGGAGCTGTTTTTT.

Turning to this clonotype: Because it lacks the conserved phenylalanine or tryptophan at the end, this CDR3 is likely a read error. The chain joins TRBV11-2 to TRBJ2-1; D call uncertain. Germline lookup yields CDR1 SGHAT and CDR2 FQNNGV. The CDR3 length is 13 residues. CDR3 sequence: CASSLDLEFEQFI. The DNA for the CDR3 is TGTGCCAGTAGCTTAGACCTAGAGTTTGAGCAGTTCATC.

In the case of this clonotype: A much larger clone sits a single nucleotide away, making a read error possible. The chain uses TRBV29-1 and TRBJ1-5; D is unresolved. Germline loops: CDR1 SQVTM, CDR2 ANQGSEA. The CDR3 extends over 15 amino acids. V was pared by 3 bases and J by 2 bases, with 14 bases between. The CDR3 here is CSVEVGSGGNQPQHF. As DNA, the CDR3 is TGCAGCGTTGAGGTAGGGTCAGGAGGCAATCAGCCCCAGCATTTT.

This clonotype was counted only a few times. J is TRBJ1-2 and V is TRBV30; 8 bases fit TRBD1. V gave up 4 bases and J gave up 2 bases; unmatched junction bases: 3. CDR3 size: 13 residues. CDR1 is GTSNPN and CDR2 is SVGIG in the germline V gene (reference sequence). The CDR3: CAWTSGGNYGYTF. The CDR3 DNA follows: TGTGCCTGGACCTCAGGGGGCAACTATGGCTACACCTTC.

At least ten counts were recorded for this clonotype. V usage is TRBV12-3 or TRBV12-4 and J usage is TRBJ1-6, with D possibly matching TRBD1 (5 bases). CDR3 length equals 14 residues. V was clipped by 5 bases and J by 9 bases, with 14 bases between them. The CDR3 spells CASSPWGVGSPLHF. For the CDR3, the DNA is TGTGCCAGCAGTCCCTGGGGGGTAGGTTCACCCCTCCACTTT.

The table lists this clonotype with many counts. The V call is TRBV29-1, the J call TRBJ2-7, with D unclear. The V and J ends lost 4 bases and 2 bases respectively, with 15 bases between them. The CDR3 has 14 amino acids. CDR1 and CDR2 from the germline V gene are SQVTM and ANQGSEA. The CDR3 DNA follows: TGCAGCGTTGTATTATCCAGCCCTCCCTACGAGCAGTACTTC. It specifies CSVVLSSPPYEQYF.

This clonotype occurred many times. The chain carries TRBV4-3 and TRBJ1-2; maybe TRBD1 (5 bases). Trimming stripped 3 bases from V and 5 bases from J, with 10 bases between. The CDR3 sequence is 13 residues long. Germline V CDR1 and CDR2: LGHNA, YSLEER. In DNA, the CDR3 is TGCGCCAGCAGCCAGGAGGGGCAGTATGGCTACACCTTC. Translating gives CASSQEGQYGYTF.

There are a few counts of this clonotype. The chain carries TRBV5-6 and TRBJ1-1; 9 nucleotides match TRBD1. Germline assignment: CDR1 SGHDT and CDR2 YYEEEE. CDR3 size: 14 residues. J lost 6 bases, V lost 4 bases, and 7 bases had no gene match. CDR3 bases: TGTGCCAGCAGCCTGGGACAGGGTGGGGCTGAAGCTTTCTTT. Translating it yields CASSLGQGGAEAFF.

The chain uses TRBV6-1 and TRBJ2-3; possible D gene TRBD2, 5 bases. This CDR3 is built from 14 residues. Trimming removed 8 bases from V and 5 bases from J, with 17 bases in between. CDR1 and CDR2 from the germline V gene are MNHNS and SASEGT. Written as DNA, the CDR3 is TGTGCCAGCCGATTGAGGGCCCGCGGAGATACGCAGTATTTT. This translates into CASRLRARGDTQYF.

The V and J genes are TRBV6-5 and TRBJ2-5, with 10 bases lining up with TRBD1. J lost 5 bases, V lost 2 bases, and 5 bases had no gene match. From germline, CDR1 is MNHEY and CDR2 SVGAGI. This CDR3 spans 15 amino acids. The CDR3 DNA reads TGTGCCAGCAGTTACGTGACAGGGGGCGGGGAGACCCAGTACTTC. Translation gives CASSYVTGGGETQYF.

The V call is TRBV11-2, the J call TRBJ1-5, with a possible D match to TRBD1 (6 bases). Germline CDR1 is SGHAT and CDR2 is FQNNGV. V lost 5 bases and J lost 2, with 16 bases in between. CDR3 length: 16 residues. The CDR3 nucleotides read TGTGCCAGCAGCCGAGACAGGATCGTGGGCAATCAGCCCCAGCATTTT. This gives the protein CASSRDRIVGNQPQHF.